This T cell receptor (beta chain) came from a study of shared clonotypes between healthy human individuals. Study-level information: Sampling drew on donors who were a couple of women and a few men aged 18 to 49. CD4 naive and CD4 memory each took three plates per donor, while CD8 naive took two and CD8 memory one.

Comment on this clone: The target antigen is unknown.

Profiled with immunoSEQ multiplex PCR; TCRdb holds only in-frame clones, not every one. Of 2 million to 3 million clones listed, roughly 93% were seen once; the top ten hold 0.36%. The study's findings and limits: Naive CD4 clonotype sharing across a few donors was roughly 5%.

This sequence was found in a young man in good health. Some clones in this sample may be carry-over from other donors' samples. Specimen: naive CD4+ T cells from PBMCs. As to subset: CD45RA+ positively selected.

CDR3 sequence: CAIDRDNNYGYTF. The DNA for the CDR3 is TGTGCCATCGACCGGGACAATAACTATGGCTACACCTTC. The chain joins TRBV10-3 to TRBJ1-2, with D maybe TRBD1 (6 bases). This CDR3 has 13 residues. With 8 bases removed from V and 1 base from J, the gap between germline ends came to 11 bases. Germline V gene lookup returns CDR1 ENHRY and CDR2 SYGVKD.